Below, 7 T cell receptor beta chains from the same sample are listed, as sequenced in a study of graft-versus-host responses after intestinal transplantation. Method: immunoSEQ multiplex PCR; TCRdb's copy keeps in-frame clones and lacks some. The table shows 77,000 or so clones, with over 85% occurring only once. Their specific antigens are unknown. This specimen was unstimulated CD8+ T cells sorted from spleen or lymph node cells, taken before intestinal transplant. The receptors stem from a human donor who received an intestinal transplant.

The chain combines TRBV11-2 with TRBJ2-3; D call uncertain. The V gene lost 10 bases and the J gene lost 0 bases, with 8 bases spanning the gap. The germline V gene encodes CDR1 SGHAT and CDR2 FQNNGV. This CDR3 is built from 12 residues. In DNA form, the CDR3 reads TGTGCCATCTCACAGAGCACAGATACGCAGTATTTT. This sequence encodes CAISQSTDTQYF.

CDR3 sequence (DNA): TGTGCCAGCAGCGTCCGGACTAGCGGGGAGACCCAGTACTTC. It yields the protein CASSVRTSGETQYF. The chain recombines TRBV9 with TRBJ2-5; 11 bases align to TRBD2. The CDR3 sequence is 14 residues long. J lost 5 bases, V lost 2 bases, and 2 bases had no gene match. CDR1 is SGDLS, CDR2 YYNGEE, per germline.

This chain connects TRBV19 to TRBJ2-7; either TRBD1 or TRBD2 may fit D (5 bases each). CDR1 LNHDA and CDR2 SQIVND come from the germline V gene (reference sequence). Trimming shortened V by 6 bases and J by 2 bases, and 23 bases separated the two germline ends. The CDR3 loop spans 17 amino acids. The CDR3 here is CASRPNPWDATTYEQYF. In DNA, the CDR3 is TGTGCCAGTAGACCTAATCCTTGGGACGCAACGACCTACGAGCAGTACTTC.

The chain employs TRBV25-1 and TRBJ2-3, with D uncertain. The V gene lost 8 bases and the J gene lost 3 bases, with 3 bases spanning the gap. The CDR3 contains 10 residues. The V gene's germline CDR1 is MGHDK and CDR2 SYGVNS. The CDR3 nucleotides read TGTGCCAGCGGGACAGATACGCAGTATTTT. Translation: CASGTDTQYF.

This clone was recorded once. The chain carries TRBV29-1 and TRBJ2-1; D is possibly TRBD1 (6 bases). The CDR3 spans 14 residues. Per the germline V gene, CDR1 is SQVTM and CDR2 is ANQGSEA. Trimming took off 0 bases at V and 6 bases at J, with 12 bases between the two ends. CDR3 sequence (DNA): TGCAGCGTTGAAGATAGTCACAGGGTCAATGAGCAGTTCTTC. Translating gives CSVEDSHRVNEQFF.

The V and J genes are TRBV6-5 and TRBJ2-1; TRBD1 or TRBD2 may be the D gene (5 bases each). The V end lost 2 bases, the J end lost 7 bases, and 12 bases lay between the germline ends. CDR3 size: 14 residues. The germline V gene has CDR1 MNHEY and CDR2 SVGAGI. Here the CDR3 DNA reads TGTGCCAGCAGTTACCCGGGGACGGGGAATGAGCAGTTCTTC. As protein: CASSYPGTGNEQFF.

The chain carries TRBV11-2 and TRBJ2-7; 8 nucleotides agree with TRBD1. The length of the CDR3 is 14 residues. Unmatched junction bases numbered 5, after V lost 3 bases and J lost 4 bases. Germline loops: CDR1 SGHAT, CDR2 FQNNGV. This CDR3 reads CASSFDRGIYEQYF. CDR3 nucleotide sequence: TGTGCCAGCAGCTTCGACAGGGGAATATACGAGCAGTACTTC.